Detailed here is one T cell receptor beta chain. Antigen specificity is unknown. Healthy HIV-negative adults with no recent acute infections or vaccinations were recruited as donors. These data originate in a study of shared clonotypes between healthy human individuals. Measured with immunoSEQ multiplex PCR; TCRdb has only the in-frame clones, and not every one. The data hold fewer than 2.5 million clones, with roughly 93% observed a single time. Trimming shortened V by 3 bases and J by 4 bases, and 19 bases separated the two germline ends. Germline assignment: CDR1 LGHNA and CDR2 YNFKEQ. This CDR3 has 16 amino acids. General study points: Researchers found naive subsets generally carried larger estimated richness than memory subsets.

The chain links TRBV4-2 to TRBJ2-7, with D perhaps matching TRBD1 (6 bases). The sequenced sample was naive CD4+ T cells from PBMCs. Subset noted: CD45RA+ positively selected. This TCR came from a man aged 18 to 30 in good health. Some clones in this sample may be carry-over from other donors' samples. This CDR3 is CASSHDTGTTLYEQYF. In DNA form, the CDR3 reads TGTGCCAGCAGCCACGATACCGGGACAACATTATACGAGCAGTACTTC.